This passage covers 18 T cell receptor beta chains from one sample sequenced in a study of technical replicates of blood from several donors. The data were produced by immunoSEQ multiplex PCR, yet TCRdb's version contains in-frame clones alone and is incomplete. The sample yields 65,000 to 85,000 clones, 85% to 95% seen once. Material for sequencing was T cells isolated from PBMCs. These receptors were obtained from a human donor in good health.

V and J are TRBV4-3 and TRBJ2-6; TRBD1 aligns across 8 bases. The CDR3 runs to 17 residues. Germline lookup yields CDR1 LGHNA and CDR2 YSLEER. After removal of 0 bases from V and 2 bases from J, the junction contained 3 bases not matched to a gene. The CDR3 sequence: CASSQEGTGTGANVLTF. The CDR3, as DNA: TGCGCCAGCAGCCAAGAAGGGACAGGCACTGGGGCCAACGTCCTGACTTTC.

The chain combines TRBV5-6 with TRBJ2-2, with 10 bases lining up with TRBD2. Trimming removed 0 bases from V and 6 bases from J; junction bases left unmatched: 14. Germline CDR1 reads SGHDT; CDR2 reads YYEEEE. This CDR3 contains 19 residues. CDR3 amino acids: CASSLETPLAGVLSGELFF. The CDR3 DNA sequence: TGTGCCAGCAGCTTGGAAACACCTCTAGCGGGAGTTTTATCCGGGGAGCTGTTTTTT.

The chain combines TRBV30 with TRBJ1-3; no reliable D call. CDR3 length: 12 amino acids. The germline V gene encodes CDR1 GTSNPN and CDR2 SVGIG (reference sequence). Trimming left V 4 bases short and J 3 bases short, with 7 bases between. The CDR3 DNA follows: TGTGCCTGGAAAGGAGGTGGAAACACCATATATTTT. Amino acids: CAWKGGGNTIYF.

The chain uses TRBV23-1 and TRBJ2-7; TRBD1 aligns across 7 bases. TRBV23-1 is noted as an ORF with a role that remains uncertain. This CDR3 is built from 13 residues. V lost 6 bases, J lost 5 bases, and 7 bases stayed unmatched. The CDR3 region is CASRTGQLNEQYF. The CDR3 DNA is TGCGCCAGCAGGACGGGACAGCTGAACGAGCAGTACTTC.

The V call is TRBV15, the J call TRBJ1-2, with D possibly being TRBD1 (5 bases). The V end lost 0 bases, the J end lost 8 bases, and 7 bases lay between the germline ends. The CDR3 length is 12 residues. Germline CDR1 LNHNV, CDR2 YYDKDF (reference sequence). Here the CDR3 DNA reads TGTGCCACCAGCAGAGAGGGGGGGGGCTACACCTTC. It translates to CATSREGGGYTF.

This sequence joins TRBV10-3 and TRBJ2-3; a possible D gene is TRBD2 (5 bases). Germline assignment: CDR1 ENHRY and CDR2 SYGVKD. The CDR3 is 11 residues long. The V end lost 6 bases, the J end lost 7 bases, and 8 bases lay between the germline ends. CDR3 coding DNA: TGTGCCATCAGGGTCGGGAATACGCAGTATTTT. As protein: CAIRVGNTQYF.

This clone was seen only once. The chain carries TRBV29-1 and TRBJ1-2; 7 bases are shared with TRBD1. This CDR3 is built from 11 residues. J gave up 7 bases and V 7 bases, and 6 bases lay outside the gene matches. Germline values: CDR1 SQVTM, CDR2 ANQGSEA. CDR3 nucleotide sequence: TGCAGCGCCCCAAGGGGGCGTGGCTACACCTTC. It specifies CSAPRGRGYTF.

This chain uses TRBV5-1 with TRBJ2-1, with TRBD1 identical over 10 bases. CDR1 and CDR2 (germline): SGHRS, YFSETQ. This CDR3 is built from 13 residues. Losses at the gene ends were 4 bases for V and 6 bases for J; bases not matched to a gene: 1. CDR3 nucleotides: TGCGCCAGCAGCAGGACAGGGGGCAATGAGCAGTTCTTC. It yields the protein CASSRTGGNEQFF.

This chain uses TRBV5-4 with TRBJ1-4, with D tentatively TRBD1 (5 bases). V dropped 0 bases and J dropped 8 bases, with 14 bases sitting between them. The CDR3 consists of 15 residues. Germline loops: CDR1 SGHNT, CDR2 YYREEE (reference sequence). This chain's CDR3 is CASSLAVGGIEKLFF. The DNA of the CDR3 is TGTGCCAGCAGCTTGGCCGTCGGGGGAATCGAAAAACTGTTTTTT.

The DNA for the CDR3 is TGTGCCTGGACCCCGGGACAGGACCTATCCCCCTATGGCTACACCTTC. It translates to CAWTPGQDLSPYGYTF. The chain uses TRBV30 and TRBJ1-2; 8 bases agree with TRBD1. This CDR3 spans 16 amino acids. J lost 4 bases, V lost 4 bases, and 14 bases had no gene match. Germline assignment: CDR1 GTSNPN and CDR2 SVGIG (reference sequence).

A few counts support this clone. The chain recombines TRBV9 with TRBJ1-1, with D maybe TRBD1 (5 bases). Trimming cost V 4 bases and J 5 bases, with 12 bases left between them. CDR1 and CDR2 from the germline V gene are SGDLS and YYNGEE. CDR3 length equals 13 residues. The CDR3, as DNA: TGTGCCAGCAGCCCCTGGGGGGGTACTGAAGCTTTCTTT. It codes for CASSPWGGTEAFF.

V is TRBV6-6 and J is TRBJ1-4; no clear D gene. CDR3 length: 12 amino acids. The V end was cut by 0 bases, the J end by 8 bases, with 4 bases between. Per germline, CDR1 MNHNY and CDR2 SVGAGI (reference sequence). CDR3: CASSYSGEKLFF. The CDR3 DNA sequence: TGTGCCAGCAGTTACTCTGGCGAAAAACTGTTTTTT.

The CDR3 region is CASSLWDTSYNEQFF. CDR3 sequence (DNA): TGTGCCAGCAGCTTGTGGGACACGTCCTACAATGAGCAGTTCTTC. The genes are TRBV5-4 and TRBJ2-1, with D tentatively TRBD1 (6 bases). Germline-derived CDR1 and CDR2 are SGHNT and YYREEE (reference sequence). V shed 1 base and J shed 1 base, with 9 bases lying between them. This CDR3 is 15 amino acids long.

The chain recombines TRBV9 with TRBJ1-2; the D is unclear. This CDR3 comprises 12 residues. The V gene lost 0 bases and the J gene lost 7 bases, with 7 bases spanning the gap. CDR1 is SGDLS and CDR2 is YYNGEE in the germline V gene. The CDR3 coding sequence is TGTGCCAGCAGCGTAGGAGGGTTTGGCTACACCTTC. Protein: CASSVGGFGYTF.

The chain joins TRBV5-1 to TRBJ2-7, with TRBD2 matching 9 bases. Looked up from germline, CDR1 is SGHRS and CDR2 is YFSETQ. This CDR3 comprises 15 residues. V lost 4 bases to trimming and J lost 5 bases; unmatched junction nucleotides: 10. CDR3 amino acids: CASSVQSGRFDEQYF. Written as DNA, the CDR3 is TGCGCCAGCAGCGTACAAAGCGGGAGGTTCGACGAGCAGTACTTC.

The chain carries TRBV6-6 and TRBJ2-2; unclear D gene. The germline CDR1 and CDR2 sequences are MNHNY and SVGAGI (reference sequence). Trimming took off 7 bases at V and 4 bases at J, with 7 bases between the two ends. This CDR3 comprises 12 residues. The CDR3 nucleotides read TGTGCCAGCAACGTACTCACCGGGGAGCTGTTTTTT. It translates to CASNVLTGELFF.

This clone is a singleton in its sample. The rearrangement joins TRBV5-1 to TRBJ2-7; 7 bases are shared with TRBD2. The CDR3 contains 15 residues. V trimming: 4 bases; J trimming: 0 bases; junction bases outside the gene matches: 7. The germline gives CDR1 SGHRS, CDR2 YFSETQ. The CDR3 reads CASSIASGPSYEQYF. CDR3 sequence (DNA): TGCGCCAGCAGCATAGCTAGCGGCCCCTCCTACGAGCAGTACTTC.

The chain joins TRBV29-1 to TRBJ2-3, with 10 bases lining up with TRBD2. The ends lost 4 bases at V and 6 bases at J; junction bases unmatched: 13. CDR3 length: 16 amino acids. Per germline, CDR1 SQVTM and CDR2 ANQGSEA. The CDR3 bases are TGCAGCGTTGCACCCCTCCAGCGGGAGGGCCGGGATACGCAGTATTTT. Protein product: CSVAPLQREGRDTQYF.